The present T cell receptor beta chain was sequenced within a study of cytomegalovirus exposure and HLA in healthy donors. CDR3 length: 15 residues. V lost 2 bases and J lost 4, with 11 bases in between. CDR1 is MDHEN and CDR2 is SYDVKM in the germline V gene. Of note for this clone: The antigen is unknown.

The PCR had 60 Vbeta and 13 Jbeta primers. Using immunoSEQ multiplex PCR, the repertoire was profiled, and TCRdb retains in-frame clones only, with some absent. Here the sample spans about 210,000 clones, around 83% being singletons. Notes on the study in general: Most TCR sequences proved rare, with some public TCRs found in many donors.

The sequence came from a woman aged 50 to 65 in good health and CMV-seropositive. Material: PBMCs. This rearrangement joins TRBV28 to TRBJ1-4, with D unclear. CDR3 coding DNA: TGTGCCAGCAGTTTAGAGCACAGATATAATGAAAAACTGTTTTTT. This sequence encodes CASSLEHRYNEKLFF.